Given below is one T cell receptor beta chain in context. The antigen is unknown. Some clones are missing from TCRdb's copy, which holds only in-frame ones; the method was immunoSEQ multiplex PCR. The sample includes tens of thousands of clones, approximately 90% of them seen just once. Second-dose intervals near 4 or 12 weeks were combined. The data were taken from a study of T cell responses to AZD1222 COVID-19 vaccine. Study outcomes and limitations: The CD4 TCRs associated with vaccination extended across spike and predominated at 160-218 and 743-854. Spike-specific TCRs gained breadth and depth after people received two AZD1222 doses. Most donors were white British, females outnumbered males, and clonal diversity was possibly underestimated.

The CDR3 extends over 13 amino acids. CDR1 MNHEY and CDR2 SVGEGT come from the germline V gene. V lost 4 bases to trimming and J lost 3 bases; unmatched junction nucleotides: 2. The chain uses TRBV6-2 or TRBV6-3 and TRBJ1-1; 7 nucleotides agree with TRBD1. The specimen was peripheral blood, collected 28 days after the second AZD1222 dose. This TCR was recovered from an adult who received the AZD1222 COVID-19 vaccine. In nucleotides, the CDR3 is TGTGCCAGCAGTTGGACAGGAGACACTGAAGCTTTCTTT. This codes for CASSWTGDTEAFF.